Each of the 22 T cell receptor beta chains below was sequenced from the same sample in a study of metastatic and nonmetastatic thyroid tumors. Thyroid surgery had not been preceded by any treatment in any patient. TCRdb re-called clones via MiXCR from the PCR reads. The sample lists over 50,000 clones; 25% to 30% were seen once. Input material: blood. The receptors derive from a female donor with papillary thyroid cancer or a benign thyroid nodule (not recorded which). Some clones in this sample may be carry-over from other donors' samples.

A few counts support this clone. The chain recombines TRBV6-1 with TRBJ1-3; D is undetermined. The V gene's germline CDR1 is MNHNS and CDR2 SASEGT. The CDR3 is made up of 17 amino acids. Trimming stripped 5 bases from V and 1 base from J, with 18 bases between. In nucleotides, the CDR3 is TGTGCCAGCAGTCCCCGGCCCCGACGTTTTTCTGGAAACACCATATATTTT. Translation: CASSPRPRRFSGNTIYF.

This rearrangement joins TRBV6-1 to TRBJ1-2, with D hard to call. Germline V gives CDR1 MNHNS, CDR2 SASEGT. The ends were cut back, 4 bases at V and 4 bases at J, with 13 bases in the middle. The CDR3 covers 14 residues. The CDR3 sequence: CASSGPSDIYGYTF. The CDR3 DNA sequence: TGTGCCAGCAGTGGGCCCAGCGATATCTATGGCTACACCTTC.

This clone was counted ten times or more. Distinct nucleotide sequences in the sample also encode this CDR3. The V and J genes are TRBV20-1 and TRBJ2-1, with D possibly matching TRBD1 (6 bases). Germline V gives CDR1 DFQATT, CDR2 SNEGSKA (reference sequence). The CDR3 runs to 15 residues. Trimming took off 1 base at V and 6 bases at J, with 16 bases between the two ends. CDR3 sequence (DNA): TGCAGTGCTAGAGGTCCACTAACAGGGCGCAATGAGCAGTTCTTC. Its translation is CSARGPLTGRNEQFF.

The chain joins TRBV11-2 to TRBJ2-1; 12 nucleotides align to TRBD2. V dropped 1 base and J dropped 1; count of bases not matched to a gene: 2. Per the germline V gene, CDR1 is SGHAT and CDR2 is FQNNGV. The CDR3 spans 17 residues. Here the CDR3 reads CASSLVGTSGSYNEQFF. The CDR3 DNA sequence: TGTGCCAGCAGCTTAGTCGGGACTAGCGGGTCCTACAATGAGCAGTTCTTC.

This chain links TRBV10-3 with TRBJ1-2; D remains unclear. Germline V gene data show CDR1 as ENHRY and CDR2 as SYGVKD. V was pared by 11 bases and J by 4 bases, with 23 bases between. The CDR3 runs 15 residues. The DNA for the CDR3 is TGTGCCGTCTCTGGGCCTTCCGGTTTTTCCTATGGCTACACCTTC. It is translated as CAVSGPSGFSYGYTF.

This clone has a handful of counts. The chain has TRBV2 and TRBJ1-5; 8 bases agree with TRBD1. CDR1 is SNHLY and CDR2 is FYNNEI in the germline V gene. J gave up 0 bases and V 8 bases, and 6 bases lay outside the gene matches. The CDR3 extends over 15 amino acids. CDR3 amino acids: CASATGGYSNQPQHF. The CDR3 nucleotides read TGTGCCAGCGCAACAGGGGGTTATAGCAATCAGCCCCAGCATTTT.

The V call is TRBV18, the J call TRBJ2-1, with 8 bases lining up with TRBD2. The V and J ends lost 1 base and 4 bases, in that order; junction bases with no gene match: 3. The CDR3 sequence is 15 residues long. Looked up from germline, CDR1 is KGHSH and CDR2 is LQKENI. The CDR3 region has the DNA TGTGCCAGCTCACCACGAAGCGGGAGTTACAATGAGCAGTTCTTC. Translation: CASSPRSGSYNEQFF.

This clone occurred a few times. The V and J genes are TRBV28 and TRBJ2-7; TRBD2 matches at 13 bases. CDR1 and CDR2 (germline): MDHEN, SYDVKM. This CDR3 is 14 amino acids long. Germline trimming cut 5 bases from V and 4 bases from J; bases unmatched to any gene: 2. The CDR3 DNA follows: TGTGCCAGCAGTAGACTAGCGGGGGGATACGAGCAGTACTTC. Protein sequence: CASSRLAGGYEQYF.

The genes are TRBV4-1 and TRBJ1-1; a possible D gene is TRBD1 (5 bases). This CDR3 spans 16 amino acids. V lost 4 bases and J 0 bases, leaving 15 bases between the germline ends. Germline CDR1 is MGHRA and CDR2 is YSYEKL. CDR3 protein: CASSPKDNPVNTEAFF. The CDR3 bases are TGCGCCAGCAGCCCCAAGGACAACCCGGTGAACACTGAAGCTTTCTTT.

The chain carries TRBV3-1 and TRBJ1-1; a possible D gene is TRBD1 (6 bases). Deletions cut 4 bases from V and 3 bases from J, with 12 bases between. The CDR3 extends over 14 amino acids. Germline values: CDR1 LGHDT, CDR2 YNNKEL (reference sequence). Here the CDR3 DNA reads TGTGCCAGCAGCCCACCGACAGGTTACACTGAAGCTTTCTTT. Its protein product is CASSPPTGYTEAFF. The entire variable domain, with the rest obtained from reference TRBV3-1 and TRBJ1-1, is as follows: DTAVSQTPKYLVTQMGNDKSIKCEQNLGHDTMYWYKQDSKKFLKIMFSYNNKELIINETVPNRFSPKSPDKAHLNLHINSLELGDSAVYFCASSPPTGYTEAFFGQGTRLTVV.

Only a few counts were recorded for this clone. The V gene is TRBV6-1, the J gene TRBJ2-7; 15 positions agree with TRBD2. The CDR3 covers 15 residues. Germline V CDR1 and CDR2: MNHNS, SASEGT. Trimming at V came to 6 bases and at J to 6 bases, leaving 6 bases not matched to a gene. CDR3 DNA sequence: TGTGCCAGCAGCGATCGGACTAGCGGGAGGGGCGAGCAGTACTTC. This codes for CASSDRTSGRGEQYF.

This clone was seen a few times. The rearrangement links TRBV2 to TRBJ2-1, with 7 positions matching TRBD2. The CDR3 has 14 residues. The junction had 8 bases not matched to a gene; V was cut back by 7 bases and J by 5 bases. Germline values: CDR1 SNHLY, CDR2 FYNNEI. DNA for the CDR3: TGTGCCAGCAAGGGCGGGAGTCTCAACAATGAGCAGTTCTTC. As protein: CASKGGSLNNEQFF.

The CDR3 protein is CSASSQGGNSPLHF. DNA for the CDR3: TGCAGTGCTAGCAGCCAGGGGGGTAATTCACCCCTCCACTTT. The chain recombines TRBV20-1 with TRBJ1-6, with 7 bases that match TRBD1. The CDR3 is made up of 14 amino acids. V gave up 3 bases and J gave up 6 bases; unmatched junction bases: 5. Germline CDR1 and CDR2: DFQATT and SNEGSKA (reference sequence).

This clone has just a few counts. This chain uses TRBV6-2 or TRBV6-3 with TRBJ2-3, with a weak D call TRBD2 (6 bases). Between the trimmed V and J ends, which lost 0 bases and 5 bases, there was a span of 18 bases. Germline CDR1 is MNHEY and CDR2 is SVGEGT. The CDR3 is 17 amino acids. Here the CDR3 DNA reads TGTGCCAGCAGTTACTCCGGGACGGGGGTAGCCAGAGATACGCAGTATTTT. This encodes CASSYSGTGVARDTQYF.

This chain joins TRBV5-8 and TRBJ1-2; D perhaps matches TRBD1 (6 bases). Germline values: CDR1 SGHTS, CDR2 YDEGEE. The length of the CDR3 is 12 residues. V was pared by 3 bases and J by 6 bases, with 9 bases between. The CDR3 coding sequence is TGTGCCAGCAGCTGGGACACTCATGGCTACACCTTC. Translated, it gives CASSWDTHGYTF. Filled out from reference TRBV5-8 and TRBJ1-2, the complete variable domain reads EAGVTQSPTHLIKTRGQQATLRCSPISGHTSVYWYQQALGLGLQFLLWYDEGEERNRGNFPPRFSGRQFPNYSSELNVNALELEDSALYLCASSWDTHGYTFGSGTRLTVV.

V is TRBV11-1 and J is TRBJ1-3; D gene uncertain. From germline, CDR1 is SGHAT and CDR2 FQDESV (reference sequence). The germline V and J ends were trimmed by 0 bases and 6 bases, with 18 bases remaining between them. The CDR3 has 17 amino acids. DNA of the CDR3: TGTGCCAGCAGCTTAGCGGGCAGTTCCTCAAACGAAAACACCATATATTTT. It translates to CASSLAGSSSNENTIYF.

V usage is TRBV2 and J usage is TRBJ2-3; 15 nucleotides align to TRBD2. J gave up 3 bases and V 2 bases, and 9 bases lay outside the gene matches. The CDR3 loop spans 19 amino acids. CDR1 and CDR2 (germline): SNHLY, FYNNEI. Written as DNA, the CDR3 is TGTGCCAGCAGTGAAAAGCAAGGACTAGCGGGAGGGCCAACAGATACGCAGTATTTT. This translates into CASSEKQGLAGGPTDTQYF. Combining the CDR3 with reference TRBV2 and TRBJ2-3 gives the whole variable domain EPEVTQTPSHQVTQMGQEVILRCVPISNHLYFYWYRQILGQKVEFLVSFYNNEISEKSEIFDDQFSVERPDGSNFTLKIRSTKLEDSAMYFCASSEKQGLAGGPTDTQYFGPGTRLTVL.

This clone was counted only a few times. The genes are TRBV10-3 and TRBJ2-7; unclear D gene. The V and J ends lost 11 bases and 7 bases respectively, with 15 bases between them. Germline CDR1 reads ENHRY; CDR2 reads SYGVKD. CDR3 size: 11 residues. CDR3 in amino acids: CASSLEREQYF. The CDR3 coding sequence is TGTGCCTCCAGCTTGGAGAGGGAGCAGTACTTC.

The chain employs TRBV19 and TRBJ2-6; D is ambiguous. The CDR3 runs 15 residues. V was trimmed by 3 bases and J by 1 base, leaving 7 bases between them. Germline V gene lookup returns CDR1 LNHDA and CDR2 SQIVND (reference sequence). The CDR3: CASSMAGSGANVLTF. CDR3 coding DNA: TGTGCCAGTAGTATGGCTGGGTCTGGGGCCAACGTCCTGACTTTC.

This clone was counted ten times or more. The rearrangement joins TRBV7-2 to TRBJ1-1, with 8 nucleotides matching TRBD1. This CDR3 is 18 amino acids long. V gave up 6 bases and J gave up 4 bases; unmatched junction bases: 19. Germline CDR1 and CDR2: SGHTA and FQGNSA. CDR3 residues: CASRKDVGAGGSGTEAFF. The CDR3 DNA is TGTGCCAGCAGAAAGGACGTCGGGGCAGGGGGCTCTGGCACTGAAGCTTTCTTT.

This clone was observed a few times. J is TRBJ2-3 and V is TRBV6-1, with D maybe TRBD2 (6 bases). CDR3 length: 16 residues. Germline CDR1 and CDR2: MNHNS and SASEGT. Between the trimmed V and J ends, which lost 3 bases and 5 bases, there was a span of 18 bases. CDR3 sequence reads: CASSEVPGTRGDTQYF. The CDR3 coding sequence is TGTGCCAGCAGTGAGGTTCCGGGCACGCGGGGAGATACGCAGTATTTT.

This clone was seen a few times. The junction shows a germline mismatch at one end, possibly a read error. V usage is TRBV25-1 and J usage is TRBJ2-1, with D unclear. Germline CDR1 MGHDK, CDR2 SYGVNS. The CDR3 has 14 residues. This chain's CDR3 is CASSEWTALNVQFF. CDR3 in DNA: TGTGCCAGCAGTGAATGGACGGCACTCAATGTGCAGTTCTTC. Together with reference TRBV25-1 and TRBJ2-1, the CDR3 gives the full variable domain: EADIYQTPRYLVIGTGKKITLECSQTMGHDKMYWYQQDPGMELHLIHYSYGVNSTEKGDLSSESTVSRIRTEHFPLTLESARPSHTSQYLCASSEWTALNVQFFGPGTRLTVL.